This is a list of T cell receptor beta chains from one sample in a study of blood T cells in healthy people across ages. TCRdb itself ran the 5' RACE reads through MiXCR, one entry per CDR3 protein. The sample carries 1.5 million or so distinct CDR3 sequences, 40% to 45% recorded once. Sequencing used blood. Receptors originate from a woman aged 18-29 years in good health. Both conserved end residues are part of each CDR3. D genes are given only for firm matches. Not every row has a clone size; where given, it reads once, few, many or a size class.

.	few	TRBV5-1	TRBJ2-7	CASSQTPTYEQYF	TGCGCCAGCAGCCAGACTCCAACGTACGAGCAGTACTTC
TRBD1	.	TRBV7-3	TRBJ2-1	CASSLGTGRGEQFF	TGTGCCAGCAGCTTAGGGACAGGGAGGGGTGAGCAGTTCTTC
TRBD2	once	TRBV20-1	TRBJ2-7	CSAERLAGSYEQYF	TGCAGTGCCGAGAGACTAGCGGGGTCCTACGAGCAGTACTTC
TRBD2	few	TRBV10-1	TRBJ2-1	CASSERAGGLGEQFF	TGCGCCAGCAGTGAGAGGGCGGGGGGGCTTGGAGAGCAGTTCTTC
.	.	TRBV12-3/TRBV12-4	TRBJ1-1	CASSWIHRAGTEAFF	TGTGCCAGCAGTTGGATTCACAGGGCTGGCACTGAAGCTTTCTTT
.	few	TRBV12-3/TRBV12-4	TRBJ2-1	CASSFTGRNEQFF	TGTGCCAGCAGTTTTACAGGTCGTAATGAGCAGTTCTTC
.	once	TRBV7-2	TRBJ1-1	CASSLDRVGGEAFF	TGTGCCAGCAGCTTAGACAGGGTCGGCGGTGAAGCTTTCTTT
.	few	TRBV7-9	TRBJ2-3	CASTREGRDTQYF	TGTGCCAGCACCCGAGAAGGTAGAGATACGCAGTATTTT
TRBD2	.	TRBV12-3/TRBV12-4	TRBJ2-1	CASSFLAGVGEQFF	TGTGCCAGCAGTTTTCTAGCGGGAGTGGGTGAGCAGTTCTTC
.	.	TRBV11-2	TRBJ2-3	CASSLVVGTDTQYF	TGTGCCAGCAGCTTAGTGGTGGGCACAGATACGCAGTATTTT
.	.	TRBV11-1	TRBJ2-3	CASSSGLDTQYF	TGTGCCAGCAGCTCAGGGTTGGATACGCAGTATTTT
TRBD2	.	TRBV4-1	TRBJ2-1	CASSQAGTSGSTEQFF	TGCGCCAGCAGCCAAGCCGGGACTAGCGGGAGCACTGAGCAGTTCTTC
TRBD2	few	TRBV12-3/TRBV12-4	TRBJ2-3	CASSAGGVDTQYF	TGTGCCAGTTCAGCGGGGGGCGTAGATACGCAGTATTTT
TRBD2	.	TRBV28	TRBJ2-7	CATDGREGRYEQYF	TGTGCCACCGACGGGCGGGAGGGCCGCTACGAGCAGTACTTC
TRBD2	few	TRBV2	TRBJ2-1	CASSGLAVYNEQFF	TGTGCCAGCAGTGGACTAGCGGTTTACAATGAGCAGTTCTTC
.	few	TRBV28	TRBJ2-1	CASSLSPPNNNEQFF	TGTGCCAGCAGTTTAAGCCCCCCAAATAACAATGAGCAGTTCTTC
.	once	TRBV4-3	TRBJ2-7	CASSQAVSGDEQYF	TGCGCCAGCAGCCAAGCGGTTAGTGGGGACGAGCAGTACTTC
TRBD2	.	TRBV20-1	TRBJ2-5	CSASPTSGSETQYF	TGCAGTGCTAGCCCGACTAGCGGGAGTGAGACCCAGTACTTC
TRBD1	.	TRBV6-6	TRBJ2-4	CASSYAYKGATTEQYF	TGTGCCAGCAGTTACGCGTATAAGGGGGCGACGACGGAGCAGTACTTC
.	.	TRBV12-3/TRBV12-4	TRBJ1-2	CASSTLWGGYTF	TGTGCCAGCAGTACACTCTGGGGGGGCTACACCTTC
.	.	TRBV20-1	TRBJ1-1	CSARDRGYTEVFF	TGCAGTGCTAGAGATAGGGGTTACACTGAAGTTTTCTTT
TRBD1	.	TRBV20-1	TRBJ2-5	CSANTGTGVQETQYF	TGCAGTGCTAATACCGGGACAGGGGTCCAAGAGACCCAGTACTTC
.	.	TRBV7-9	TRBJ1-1	CASLDRTPMNTEAFF	TGTGCCAGCTTAGACAGAACTCCGATGAACACTGAAGCTTTCTTT
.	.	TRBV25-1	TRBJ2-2	CASSGLVGELFF	TGTGCCAGCAGTGGATTGGTCGGGGAGCTGTTTTTT
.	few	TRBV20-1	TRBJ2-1	CSAHLGEEQFF	TGCAGTGCTCACCTAGGCGAAGAGCAGTTCTTC
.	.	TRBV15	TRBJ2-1	CATSRGVNEQFF	TGTGCCACCAGCAGGGGTGTCAATGAGCAGTTCTTC
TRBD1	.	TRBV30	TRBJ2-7	CAWRTGGRYEQYF	TGTGCCTGGAGGACAGGGGGCCGCTACGAGCAGTACTTC
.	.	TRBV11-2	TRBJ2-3	CASSLLERYTDTQYF	TGTGCCAGCAGCTTATTGGAGCGGTACACAGATACGCAGTATTTT
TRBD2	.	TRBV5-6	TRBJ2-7	CASSLWSGDGLAGYEQYF	TGTGCCAGCAGCTTGTGGAGTGGGGATGGACTAGCGGGGTACGAGCAGTACTTC
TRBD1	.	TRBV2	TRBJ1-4	CASSLLGQGLNEKLFF	TGTGCCAGCAGCCTCCTAGGACAGGGCCTTAATGAAAAACTGTTTTTT
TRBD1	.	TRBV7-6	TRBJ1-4	CASSLGQDGEKLFF	TGTGCCAGCAGCTTGGGACAGGATGGAGAAAAACTGTTTTTT
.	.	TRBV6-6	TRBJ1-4	CASTKAGGNEKPFF	TGTGCCAGCACCAAGGCGGGCGGGAATGAAAAACCGTTTTTT
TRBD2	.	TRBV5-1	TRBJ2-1	CASSLGTSNCNEQFF	TGCGCCAGCAGCTTAGGGACTAGCAACTGCAATGAGCAGTTCTTC
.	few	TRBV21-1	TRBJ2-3	CASTLRREPDTQYF	TGTGCCAGCACCCTTCGGAGGGAACCAGATACGCAGTATTTT
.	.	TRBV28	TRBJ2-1	CASSAPSTGSYNEQFF	TGTGCCAGCAGTGCGCCTAGTACCGGCAGTTACAATGAGCAGTTCTTC
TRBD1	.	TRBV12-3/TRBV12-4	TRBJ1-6	CASSWDSYNSPLHF	TGTGCCAGCAGTTGGGACAGTTATAATTCACCCCTCCACTTT
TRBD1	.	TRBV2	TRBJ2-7	CATNRDRAYEQYF	TGTGCCACCAACCGGGACAGGGCCTACGAGCAGTACTTC
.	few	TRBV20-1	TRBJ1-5	CSAENSAEGFGPQHF	TGCAGTGCTGAAAATAGTGCAGAGGGCTTCGGGCCCCAGCATTTT
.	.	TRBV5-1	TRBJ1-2	CASSMGHNYGYTF	TGCGCCAGCAGCATGGGACACAACTATGGCTACACCTTC
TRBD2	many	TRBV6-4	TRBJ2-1	CASSTTGGGANEQFF	TGTGCCAGCAGTACCACAGGCGGGGGGGCTAATGAGCAGTTCTTC
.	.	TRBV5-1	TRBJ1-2	CASSNRDGGEYGYTF	TGCGCCAGCAGCAACCGGGACGGGGGCGAATATGGCTACACCTTC
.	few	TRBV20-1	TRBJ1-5	CSASWGRANQPQHF	TGCAGTGCTAGCTGGGGTAGGGCCAATCAGCCCCAGCATTTT
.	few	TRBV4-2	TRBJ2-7	CASSQDRDLYEQYF	TGTGCCAGCAGCCAAGATCGGGACCTCTACGAGCAGTACTTC
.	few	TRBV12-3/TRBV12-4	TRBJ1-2	CASSVRRNYGYTF	TGTGCCAGCAGTGTAAGACGGAACTATGGCTACACCTTC
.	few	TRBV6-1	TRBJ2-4	CASRFGGLGEQYF	TGTGCCAGCAGGTTCGGAGGTCTCGGGGAGCAGTACTTC
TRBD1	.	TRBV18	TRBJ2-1	CASSPGDRILYNEQFF	TGTGCCAGCTCACCTGGGGACAGGATCTTATACAATGAGCAGTTCTTC